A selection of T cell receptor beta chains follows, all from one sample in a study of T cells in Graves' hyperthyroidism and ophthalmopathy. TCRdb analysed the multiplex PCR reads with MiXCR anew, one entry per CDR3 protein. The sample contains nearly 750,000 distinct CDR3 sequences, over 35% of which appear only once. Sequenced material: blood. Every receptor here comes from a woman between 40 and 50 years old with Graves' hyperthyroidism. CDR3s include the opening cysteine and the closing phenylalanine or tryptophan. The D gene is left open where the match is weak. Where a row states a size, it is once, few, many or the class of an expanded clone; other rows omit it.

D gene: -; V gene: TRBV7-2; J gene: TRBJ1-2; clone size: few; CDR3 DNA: TGTGCCAGCTCGCCCGGTGGGAATTCCAAATATGGCTACACCTTC; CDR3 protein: CASSPGGNSKYGYTF
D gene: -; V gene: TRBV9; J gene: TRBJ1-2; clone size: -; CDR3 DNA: TGTGCCAGCAGCGTACGGGTCGGGGGAGGGTATGACTACACCTTC; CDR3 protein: CASSVRVGGGYDYTF
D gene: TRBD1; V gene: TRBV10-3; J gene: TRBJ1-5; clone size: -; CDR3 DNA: TGTGCCATCACGTCAGGGGGCCAGCCCCAGCATTTT; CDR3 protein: CAITSGGQPQHF
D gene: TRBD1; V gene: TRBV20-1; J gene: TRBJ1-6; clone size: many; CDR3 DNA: TGCAGTGCTAGCCAGGACAGGGCTAATTCACCCCTCCACTTT; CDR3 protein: CSASQDRANSPLHF
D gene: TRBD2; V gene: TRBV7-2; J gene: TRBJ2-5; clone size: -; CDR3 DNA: TGTGCCAGCAGCTCCACCGAGGGATCCGGGACTAGGGACGGTAGTAGGAAGACCCAGTACTTC; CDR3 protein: CASSSTEGSGTRDGSRKTQYF
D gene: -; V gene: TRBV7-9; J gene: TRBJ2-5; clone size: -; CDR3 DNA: TGTGCCAGCAGCTTAGAAGAGGGGACCGTCTTGGGTTTC; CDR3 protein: CASSLEEGTVLGF
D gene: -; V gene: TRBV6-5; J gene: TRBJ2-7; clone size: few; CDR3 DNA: TGTGCCAGCAGTGAATTGACTAGGGGCTACGAGCAGTACTTC; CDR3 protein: CASSELTRGYEQYF
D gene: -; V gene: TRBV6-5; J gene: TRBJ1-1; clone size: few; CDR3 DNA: TGTGCCAGCAGGCCGACCGATCGGTTCACTGAAGCTTTCTTT; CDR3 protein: CASRPTDRFTEAFF
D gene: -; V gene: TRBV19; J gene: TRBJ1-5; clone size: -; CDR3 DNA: TGTGCCAGTAGGGGTCCGCCAAGGGACCAGCCCCAGCATTTT; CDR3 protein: CASRGPPRDQPQHF
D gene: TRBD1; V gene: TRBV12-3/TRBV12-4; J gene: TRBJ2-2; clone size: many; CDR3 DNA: TGTGCCAGCAGCCCTCAGGGGGCGGGCGGGGAGCTGTTTTTT; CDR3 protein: CASSPQGAGGELFF
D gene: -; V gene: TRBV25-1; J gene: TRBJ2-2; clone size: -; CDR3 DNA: TGTGCCAGCAGGAGTGGGGGGACGGGGAAGAACACCGGGGAGCTGTTTTTT; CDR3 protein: CASRSGGTGKNTGELFF
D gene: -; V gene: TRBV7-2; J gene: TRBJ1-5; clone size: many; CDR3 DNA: TGTGCCAGCAGCCCATGGGTTGGTCAGCCCCAGCATTTT; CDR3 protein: CASSPWVGQPQHF
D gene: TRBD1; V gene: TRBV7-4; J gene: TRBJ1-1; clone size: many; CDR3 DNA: TGTGCCAGCAGCCGATCAGGGGGGGGTACTGAAGCTTTCTTT; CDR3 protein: CASSRSGGGTEAFF
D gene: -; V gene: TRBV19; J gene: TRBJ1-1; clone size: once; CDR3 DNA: TGTGCCAGTGAACAGGGACGGGAAGCTTTCTTT; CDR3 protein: CASEQGREAFF